The 20 T cell receptor beta chains below all came from one sample that was sequenced in a study of Ad26.COV2.S vaccination and SARS-CoV-2 variants. Treatment: roughly 19 received Ad26.COV2.S at low or high dose, single or two shots; 5 received placebo; per-sample allocation not given. Samples analyzed were those drawn on day 63 after the first vaccine or placebo injection. This table comes from immunoSEQ multiplex PCR, and its TCRdb copy is limited to in-frame clones, with some not included. The repertoire consists of 300,000 to 500,000 clones, with 70% to 90% occurring once and the leading ten covering 3.5%. The specimen was peripheral blood, collected in a trial of Ad26.COV2.S vaccine versus placebo. These receptors were obtained from a person between 18 and 65 years old who received the Ad26.COV2.S COVID-19 vaccine or a placebo.

This chain uses TRBV6-6 with TRBJ1-3, with 8 bases aligning to TRBD1. The CDR3 is 16 residues long. With V trimmed by 5 bases and J by 6 bases, 12 bases remained unmatched. The germline CDR1 and CDR2 sequences are MNHNY and SVGAGI (reference sequence). The CDR3 DNA sequence: TGTGCCAGCAGTCGACTCGGCAGGGGGCCGGAAAACACCATATATTTT. It yields the protein CASSRLGRGPENTIYF.

V usage is TRBV25-1 and J usage is TRBJ2-7; 7 bases align to TRBD1. Losses at the gene ends were 7 bases for V and 0 bases for J; bases not matched to a gene: 6. CDR3 size: 14 residues. Germline-derived CDR1 and CDR2 are MGHDK and SYGVNS. The CDR3 reads CASIEAGGSYEQYF. The DNA of the CDR3 is TGTGCCAGCATAGAGGCAGGGGGCTCCTACGAGCAGTACTTC.

The chain links TRBV7-2 to TRBJ1-2, with a weak D call TRBD1 (6 bases). Trimming took 3 bases from V and 2 from J, leaving 13 bases between them. Germline V CDR1 and CDR2: SGHTA, FQGNSA. There are 15 residues in the CDR3. CDR3 bases: TGTGCCAGCAGCTTTGGGCCAGGGGTAAACTATGGCTACACCTTC. Protein product: CASSFGPGVNYGYTF. Complete variable domain (other parts from reference TRBV7-2 and TRBJ1-2): GAGVSQSPSNKVTEKGKDVELRCDPISGHTALYWYRQSLGQGLEFLIYFQGNSAPDKSGLPSDRFSAERTGGSVSTLTIQRTQQEDSAVYLCASSFGPGVNYGYTFGSGTRLTVV.

The V call is TRBV19, the J call TRBJ1-5; 9 nucleotides agree with TRBD1. This CDR3 spans 16 amino acids. Germline CDR1 and CDR2: LNHDA and SQIVND (reference sequence). J gave up 2 bases and V 5 bases, and 7 bases lay outside the gene matches. The CDR3 bases are TGTGCCAGTAGTCCTCGGACAGGGGAGCGCAATCAGCCCCAGCATTTT. Translating it yields CASSPRTGERNQPQHF.

The gene calls are TRBV6-1 and TRBJ1-2; D not certain. The CDR3 loop spans 15 amino acids. The V end was cut by 3 bases, the J end by 8 bases, with 19 bases between. Germline CDR1 MNHNS, CDR2 SASEGT. The CDR3, as DNA: TGTGCCAGCAGTGAGTGGGAGGGTTCCTCTCGGGGCTACACCTTC. It codes for CASSEWEGSSRGYTF.

This clone has just a few counts. This chain's CDR3 is CASSSGLAEAAQYF. Here the CDR3 DNA reads TGTGCCAGCAGTAGCGGACTAGCGGAGGCGGCCCAGTACTTC. The rearrangement uses TRBV7-9 and TRBJ2-5, with TRBD2 matching over 10 bases. Per the germline V gene, CDR1 is SEHNR and CDR2 is FQNEAQ (reference sequence). There are 14 residues in the CDR3. V shed 6 bases, J shed 9 bases, and the junction held 10 bases outside the gene matches.

On this clone: The same CDR3 arises from other DNA sequences in this sample as well. This CDR3 is CASSVLETQYF. CDR3 sequence (DNA): TGTGCCAGCAGTGTACTAGAGACCCAGTACTTC. The J gene is TRBJ2-5, the V gene TRBV2, with D unresolved. The germline gives CDR1 SNHLY, CDR2 FYNNEI. With 4 bases removed from V and 4 bases from J, the gap between germline ends came to 4 bases. This CDR3 spans 11 amino acids.

The sample holds one count of this clone. The chain couples TRBV18 to TRBJ2-3; the D is unclear. V lost 5 bases to trimming and J lost 2 bases, with 14 bases between them. Germline CDR1 KGHSH, CDR2 LQKENI. The CDR3 extends over 15 amino acids. The CDR3: CASSDQAGITDTQYF. For the CDR3, the DNA is TGTGCCAGCTCAGACCAGGCTGGTATCACAGATACGCAGTATTTT. The full variable domain, completed using reference TRBV18 and TRBJ2-3, is NAGVMQNPRHLVRRRGQEARLRCSPMKGHSHVYWYRQLPEEGLKFMVYLQKENIIDESGMPKERFSAEFPKEGPSILRIQQVVRGDSAAYFCASSDQAGITDTQYFGPGTRLTVL.

The chain carries TRBV20-1 and TRBJ2-1; D may be TRBD1 (6 bases). V dropped 3 bases and J dropped 8 bases, with 14 bases sitting between them. From germline, CDR1 is DFQATT and CDR2 SNEGSKA (reference sequence). The CDR3 contains 13 residues. The CDR3 here is CSASRTRGDEQFF. In DNA form, the CDR3 reads TGCAGTGCTAGTCGGACCAGGGGAGATGAGCAGTTCTTC.

V is TRBV5-6 and J is TRBJ1-6; 9 nucleotides line up with TRBD1. Germline loops: CDR1 SGHDT, CDR2 YYEEEE. This CDR3 is built from 14 residues. The junction had 5 bases not matched to a gene; V was cut back by 3 bases and J by 10 bases. The CDR3 here is CASSSRTGESPLHF. Here the CDR3 DNA reads TGTGCCAGCAGCTCCCGGACAGGGGAGTCACCCCTCCACTTT.

The genes are TRBV10-1 and TRBJ2-5; D is possibly TRBD1 (6 bases). Trimming shortened V by 2 bases and J by 9 bases, and 25 bases separated the two germline ends. Looked up from germline, CDR1 is WNHNN and CDR2 is SYGVQD (reference sequence). This CDR3 is built from 17 residues. CDR3 sequence: CASSEPGGGQGPGAQYF. The DNA of the CDR3 is TGCGCCAGCAGTGAGCCCGGAGGCGGGCAAGGGCCAGGGGCCCAGTACTTC.

The CDR3 DNA reads TGTGCCAGCAGCCAAGCGGAGAAGAACACCGGGGAGCTGTTTTTT. This translates into CASSQAEKNTGELFF. The J gene is TRBJ2-2, the V gene TRBV3-1 (or the pseudogene TRBV3-2); D not resolved. The CDR3 has 15 residues. Trimming cost V 1 base and J 1 base, with 7 bases left between them. Germline V gives CDR1 LGHDT, CDR2 YNNKEL (reference sequence).

Here the CDR3 reads CASSLGTGGNQPQHF. The DNA for the CDR3 is TGTGCCAGCAGCTTGGGGACAGGGGGAAATCAGCCCCAGCATTTT. V usage is TRBV11-2 and J usage is TRBJ1-5; 11 nucleotides align to TRBD1. Germline assignment: CDR1 SGHAT and CDR2 FQNNGV. V dropped 3 bases and J dropped 4; count of bases not matched to a gene: 2. The CDR3 sequence is 15 residues long.

The chain links TRBV6-5 to TRBJ1-5, with a weak D call TRBD1 (5 bases). The CDR3 sequence is 13 residues long. Germline assignment: CDR1 MNHEY and CDR2 SVGAGI. Trimming shortened V by 5 bases and J by 6 bases, and 11 bases separated the two germline ends. The CDR3 sequence: CASSRGSGQPQHF. In DNA, the CDR3 is TGTGCCAGCAGTAGGGGCTCGGGTCAGCCCCAGCATTTT.

The chain joins TRBV6-2 or TRBV6-3 to TRBJ1-2, with D unresolved. V was trimmed by 6 bases and J by 3 bases, leaving 17 bases between them. The CDR3 covers 15 residues. Per germline, CDR1 MNHEY and CDR2 SVGEGT. The CDR3 sequence: CASSPPRARYYGYTF. DNA of the CDR3: TGTGCCAGCAGCCCACCGAGGGCCCGATACTATGGCTACACCTTC.

The chain recombines TRBV27 with TRBJ2-2; 8 bases agree with TRBD2. Unmatched junction bases numbered 3, after V lost 3 bases and J lost 3 bases. This CDR3 comprises 15 residues. Germline V gene sequence: CDR1 MNHEY, CDR2 SMNVEV (reference sequence). CDR3 sequence (DNA): TGTGCCAGCAGTTTCGAAGCGGGAGACACCGGGGAGCTGTTTTTT. Translated: CASSFEAGDTGELFF.

This clone was seen once. This chain connects TRBV20-1 to TRBJ1-5; D unclear. CDR3 length: 11 residues. Between the trimmed V and J ends, which lost 8 bases and 1 base, there was a span of 6 bases. Germline V gene lookup returns CDR1 DFQATT and CDR2 SNEGSKA (reference sequence). CDR3 sequence: CSSRSNQPQHF. Written as DNA, the CDR3 is TGCAGTTCCAGGAGCAATCAGCCCCAGCATTTT.

This clone showed up just a few times. The chain combines TRBV6-4 with TRBJ2-3, with a possible D match to TRBD1 (5 bases). V lost 0 bases to trimming and J lost 2 bases, with 9 bases between them. Per the germline V gene, CDR1 is MRHNA and CDR2 is SNTAGT. CDR3 length: 15 amino acids. The CDR3 protein is CASSDSRVDTDTQYF. The CDR3 coding sequence is TGTGCCAGCAGTGACTCCAGGGTTGACACAGATACGCAGTATTTT.

The chain combines TRBV5-8 with TRBJ2-1; 8 bases are a match to TRBD2. Germline loops: CDR1 SGHTS, CDR2 YDEGEE. This CDR3 has 16 residues. V shed 0 bases and J 6 bases; nucleotides not matched to a gene: 8. In DNA, the CDR3 is TGTGCCAGCAGCTTGGTTAGGGCGGGGGGACGCAATGAGCAGTTCTTC. Translating gives CASSLVRAGGRNEQFF.

The chain uses TRBV6-5 and TRBJ1-3, with a weak D call TRBD1 (6 bases). The CDR3 consists of 15 residues. Trimming cost V 6 bases and J 2 bases, with 14 bases left between them. Germline-derived CDR1 and CDR2 are MNHEY and SVGAGI. CDR3: CASRKDRHPGNTIYF. The CDR3 DNA follows: TGTGCCAGCAGAAAAGACAGGCACCCTGGAAACACCATATATTTT.